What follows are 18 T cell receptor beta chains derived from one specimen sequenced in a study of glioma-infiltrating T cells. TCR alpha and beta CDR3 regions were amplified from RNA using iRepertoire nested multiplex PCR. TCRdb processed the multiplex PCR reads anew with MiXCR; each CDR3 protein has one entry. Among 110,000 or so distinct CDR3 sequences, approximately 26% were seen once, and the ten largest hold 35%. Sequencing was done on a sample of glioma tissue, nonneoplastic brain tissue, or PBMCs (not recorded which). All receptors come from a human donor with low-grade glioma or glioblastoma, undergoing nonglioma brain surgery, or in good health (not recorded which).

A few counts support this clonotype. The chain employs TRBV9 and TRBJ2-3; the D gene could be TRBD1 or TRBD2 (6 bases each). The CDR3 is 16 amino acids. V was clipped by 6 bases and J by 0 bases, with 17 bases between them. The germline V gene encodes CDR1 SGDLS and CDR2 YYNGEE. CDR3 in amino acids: CASTSFGGPSTDTQYF. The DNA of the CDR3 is TGTGCCAGCACTTCCTTTGGGGGGCCTAGCACAGATACGCAGTATTTT.

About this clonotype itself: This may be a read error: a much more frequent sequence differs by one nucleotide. The CDR3 DNA is TGTGCCAGCAGTTACCGGAAACAGCCCCGGCATTTT. Translated, it gives CASSYRKQPRHF. This chain joins TRBV6-2 or TRBV6-3 and TRBJ1-5; D ambiguous. The CDR3 covers 12 residues. Germline CDR1 reads MNHEY; CDR2 reads SVGEGT.

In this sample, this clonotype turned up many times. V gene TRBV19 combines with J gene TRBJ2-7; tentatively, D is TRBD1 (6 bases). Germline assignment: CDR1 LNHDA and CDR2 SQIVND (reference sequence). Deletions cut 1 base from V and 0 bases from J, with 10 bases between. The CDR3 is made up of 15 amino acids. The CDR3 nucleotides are TGTGCCAGTAGTATAGGAGACAGGAGCTCCTACGAGCAGTACTTC. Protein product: CASSIGDRSSYEQYF.

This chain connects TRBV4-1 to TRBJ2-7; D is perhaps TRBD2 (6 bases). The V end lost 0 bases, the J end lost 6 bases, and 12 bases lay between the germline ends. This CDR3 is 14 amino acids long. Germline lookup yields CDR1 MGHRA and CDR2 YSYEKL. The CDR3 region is CASSQDRRGPEQYF. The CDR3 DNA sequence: TGCGCCAGCAGCCAAGATCGGCGGGGTCCCGAGCAGTACTTC.

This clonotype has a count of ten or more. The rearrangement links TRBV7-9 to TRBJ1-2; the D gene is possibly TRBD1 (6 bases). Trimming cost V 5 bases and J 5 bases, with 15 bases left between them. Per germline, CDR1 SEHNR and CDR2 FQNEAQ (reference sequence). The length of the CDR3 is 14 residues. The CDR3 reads CASSPQGMQYGYTF. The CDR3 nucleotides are TGTGCCAGCAGCCCACAGGGTATGCAATATGGCTACACCTTC.

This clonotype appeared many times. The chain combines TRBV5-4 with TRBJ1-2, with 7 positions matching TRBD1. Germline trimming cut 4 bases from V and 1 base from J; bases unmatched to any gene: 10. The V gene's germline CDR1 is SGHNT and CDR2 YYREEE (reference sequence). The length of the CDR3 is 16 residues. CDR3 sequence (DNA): TGTGCCAGCAGCCAAAGGACAGGAGCGCTTAACTATGGCTACACCTTC. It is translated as CASSQRTGALNYGYTF. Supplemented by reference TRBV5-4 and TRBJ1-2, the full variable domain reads ETGVTQSPTHLIKTRGQQVTLRCSSQSGHNTVSWYQQALGQGPQFIFQYYREEENGRGNFPPRFSGLQFPNYSSELNVNALELDDSALYLCASSQRTGALNYGYTFGSGTRLTVV.

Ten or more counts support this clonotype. In DNA, the CDR3 is TGCAGTGCGGGCCGCGGACGTTATCAGCCCCAGCATTTT. This sequence encodes CSAGRGRYQPQHF. The chain is built from TRBV20-1 and TRBJ1-5; D not certain. The V gene lost 6 bases and the J gene lost 5 bases, with 14 bases spanning the gap. Germline V gives CDR1 DFQATT, CDR2 SNEGSKA (reference sequence). The CDR3 length is 13 residues.

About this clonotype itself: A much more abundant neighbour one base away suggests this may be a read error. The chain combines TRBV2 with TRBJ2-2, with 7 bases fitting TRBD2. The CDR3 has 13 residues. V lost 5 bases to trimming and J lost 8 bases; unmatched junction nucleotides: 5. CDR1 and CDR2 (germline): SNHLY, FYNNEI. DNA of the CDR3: TGTGCCAGCAGTCTCGGGGGGAGAGGGGAGCTGTTTTTT. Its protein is CASSLGGRGELFF.

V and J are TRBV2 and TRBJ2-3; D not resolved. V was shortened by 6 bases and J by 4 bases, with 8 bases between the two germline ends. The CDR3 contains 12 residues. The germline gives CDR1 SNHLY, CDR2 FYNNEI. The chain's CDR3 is CASRRISDTQYF. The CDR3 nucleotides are TGTGCCAGCAGGCGGATTTCAGATACGCAGTATTTT.

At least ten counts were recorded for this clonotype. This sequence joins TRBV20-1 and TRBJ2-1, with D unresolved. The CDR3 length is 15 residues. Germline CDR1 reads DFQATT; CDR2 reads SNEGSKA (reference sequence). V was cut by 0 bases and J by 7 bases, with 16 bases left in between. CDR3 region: CSARDAKLVSNEQFF. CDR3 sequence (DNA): TGCAGTGCTAGAGACGCTAAGTTAGTATCTAATGAGCAGTTCTTC.

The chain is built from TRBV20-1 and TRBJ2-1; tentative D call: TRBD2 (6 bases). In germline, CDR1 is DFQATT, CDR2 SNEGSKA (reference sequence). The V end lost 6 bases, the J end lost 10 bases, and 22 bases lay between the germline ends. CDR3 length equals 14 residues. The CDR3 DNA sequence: TGCAGTGCCTATACTAGCCGAAGCCCCTACGAGCAGTTCTTC. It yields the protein CSAYTSRSPYEQFF.

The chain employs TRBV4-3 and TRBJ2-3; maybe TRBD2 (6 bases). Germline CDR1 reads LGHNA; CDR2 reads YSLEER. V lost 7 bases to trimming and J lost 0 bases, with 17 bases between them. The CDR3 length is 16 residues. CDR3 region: CASKVRASGSTDTQYF. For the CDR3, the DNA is TGCGCCAGCAAAGTTAGAGCAAGCGGGAGCACAGATACGCAGTATTTT.

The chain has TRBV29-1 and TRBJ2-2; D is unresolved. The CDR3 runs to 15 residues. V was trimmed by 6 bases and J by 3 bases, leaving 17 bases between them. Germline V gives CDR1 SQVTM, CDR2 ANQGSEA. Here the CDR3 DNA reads TGCAGCGTCCAAGCAGTGGGCCCCTACACCGGGGAGCTGTTTTTT. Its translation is CSVQAVGPYTGELFF.

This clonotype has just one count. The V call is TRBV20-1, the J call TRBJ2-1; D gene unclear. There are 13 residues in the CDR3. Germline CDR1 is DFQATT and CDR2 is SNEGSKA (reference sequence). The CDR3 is CGETISPYNEQFF. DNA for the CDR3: TGCGGTGAAACGATCAGCCCCTACAATGAGCAGTTCTTC.

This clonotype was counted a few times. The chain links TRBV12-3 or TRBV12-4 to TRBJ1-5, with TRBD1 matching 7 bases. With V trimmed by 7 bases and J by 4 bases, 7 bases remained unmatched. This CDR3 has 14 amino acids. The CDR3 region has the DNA TGTGCCAGCAACAAGGGGGCACGGAATCAGCCCCAGCATTTT. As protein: CASNKGARNQPQHF.

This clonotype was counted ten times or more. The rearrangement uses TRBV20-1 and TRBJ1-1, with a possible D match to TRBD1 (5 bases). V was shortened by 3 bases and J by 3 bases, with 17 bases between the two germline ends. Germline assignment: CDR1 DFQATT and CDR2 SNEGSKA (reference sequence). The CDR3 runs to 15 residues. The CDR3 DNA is TGCAGTGCTAGGGCCCCATCCCTAGGGGACACTGAAGCTTTCTTT. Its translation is CSARAPSLGDTEAFF.

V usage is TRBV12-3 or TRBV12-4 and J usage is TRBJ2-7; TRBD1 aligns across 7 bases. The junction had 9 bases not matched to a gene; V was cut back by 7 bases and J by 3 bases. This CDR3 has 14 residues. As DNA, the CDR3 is TGTGCCAGCACAGTTTTGGCAGGGGGCTACGAGCAGTACTTC. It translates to CASTVLAGGYEQYF.

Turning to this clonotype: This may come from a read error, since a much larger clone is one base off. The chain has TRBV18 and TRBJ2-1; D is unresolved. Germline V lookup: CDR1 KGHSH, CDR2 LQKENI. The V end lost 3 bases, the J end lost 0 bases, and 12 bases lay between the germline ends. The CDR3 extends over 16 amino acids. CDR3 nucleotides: TGTGCCAGCTCACCGAGACCAGGATTCTCCTACAATGAGCAGTTCTTC. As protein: CASSPRPGFSYNEQFF.